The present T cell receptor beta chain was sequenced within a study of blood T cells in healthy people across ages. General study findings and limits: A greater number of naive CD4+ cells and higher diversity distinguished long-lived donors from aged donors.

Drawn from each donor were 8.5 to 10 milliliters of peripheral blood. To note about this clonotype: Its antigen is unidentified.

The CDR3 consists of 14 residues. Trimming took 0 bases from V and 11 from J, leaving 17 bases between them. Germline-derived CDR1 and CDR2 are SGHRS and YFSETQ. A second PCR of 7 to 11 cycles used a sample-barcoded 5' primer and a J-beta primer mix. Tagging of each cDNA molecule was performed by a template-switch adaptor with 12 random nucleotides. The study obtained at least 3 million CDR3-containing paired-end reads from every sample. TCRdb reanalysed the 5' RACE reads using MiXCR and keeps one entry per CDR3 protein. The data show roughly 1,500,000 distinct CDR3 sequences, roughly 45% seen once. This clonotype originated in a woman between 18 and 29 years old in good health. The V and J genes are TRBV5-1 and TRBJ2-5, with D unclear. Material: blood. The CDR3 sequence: CASSLAPGPNEQYF. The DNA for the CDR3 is TGCGCCAGCAGCTTGGCCCCCGGCCCCAATGAGCAGTACTTC.